One and the same sample provided the 16 T cell receptor beta chains below, sequenced in a study of cytomegalovirus exposure and HLA in healthy donors. Primers for the PCR totalled 60 Vbeta and 13 Jbeta. Libraries were prepared by immunoSEQ multiplex PCR; TCRdb keeps only in-frame clonotypes and omits some of them. The top ten clones hold around 1% of a sample with under 200,000 clones, approximately 90% of them seen once. Sequencing was performed on PBMCs. These receptors all come from a boy aged 2 to 10 in good health and CMV-seronegative.

The chain uses TRBV6-1 and TRBJ2-5, with D possibly matching TRBD1 (5 bases). TRBJ2-7 matches the DNA end more closely, so the J call is doubtful. The CDR3 covers 16 residues. The germline V gene has CDR1 MNHNS and CDR2 SASEGT. The CDR3 DNA is TGTGCCAGCAGTGAAGAGGACACCGTTCCTTTCTACGAGCAGTACTTC. Translated, it gives CASSEEDTVPFYEQYF.

This chain uses TRBV19 with TRBJ1-6; no reliable D call. CDR1 and CDR2 (germline): LNHDA, SQIVND (reference sequence). The CDR3 consists of 14 residues. Trimming left V 2 bases short and J 8 bases short, with 10 bases between. The CDR3 reads CASSIQGSDSPLHF. The CDR3 coding sequence is TGTGCCAGTAGTATACAAGGGAGTGATTCACCCCTCCACTTT.

This clone was observed a handful of times. The chain recombines TRBV5-4 with TRBJ1-4; 7 positions match TRBD1. The trim removed 4 bases at V and 8 bases at J, leaving 14 bases unmatched. The CDR3 length is 16 residues. CDR1 is SGHNT and CDR2 is YYREEE in the germline V gene (reference sequence). The CDR3 DNA is TGTGCCAGCAGCCCTGACAGACAGGGTTTGGAGGAAAAACTGTTTTTT. This sequence encodes CASSPDRQGLEEKLFF.

The chain combines TRBV10-3 with TRBJ2-1; D perhaps matches TRBD2 (6 bases). V lost 0 bases, J lost 3 bases, and 18 bases lay in between. The CDR3 totals 18 residues. The germline CDR1 and CDR2 sequences are ENHRY and SYGVKD. The CDR3 coding sequence is TGTGCCATCAGTGAGTCCGCGGGGTTATCCCGGGACTACAATGAGCAGTTCTTC. This translates into CAISESAGLSRDYNEQFF.

V and J are TRBV18 and TRBJ1-1; the match to TRBD1 covers 8 bases. CDR1 and CDR2 (germline): KGHSH, LQKENI. The CDR3 runs 14 residues. The J segment lost 4 bases and the V segment lost 5 bases, leaving 6 bases of the junction unmatched. CDR3: CASSEQGGGTEAFF. The CDR3 region has the DNA TGTGCCAGCTCAGAACAGGGGGGCGGCACTGAAGCTTTCTTT.

Note on this clone: The junction differs from germline at one of its ends, possibly a read error. The chain is built from TRBV19 and TRBJ2-5, with a weak D call TRBD1 (5 bases). CDR3 length equals 15 residues. CDR1 LNHDA and CDR2 SQIVND come from the germline V gene (reference sequence). DNA of the CDR3: TGTGCCAGTAGTCTGCCCCAGGGTTCGTCAGAGACCCGGTACTTC. Protein product: CASSLPQGSSETRYF.

The chain uses TRBV30 and TRBJ2-7; TRBD1 might be the D (6 bases). Per germline, CDR1 GTSNPN and CDR2 SVGIG (reference sequence). The V gene lost 5 bases and the J gene lost 4 bases, with 15 bases spanning the gap. The CDR3 is 13 residues long. CDR3 DNA: TGTGCCTGGGCAGAGGGGGAGTCTTACGAGCAGTACTTC. Amino acids: CAWAEGESYEQYF.

This clone was observed once. This chain joins TRBV2 and TRBJ1-4; D not resolved. The CDR3 is 12 residues long. Trimming took 5 bases from V and 2 from J, leaving 3 bases between them. CDR1 is SNHLY and CDR2 is FYNNEI in the germline V gene. DNA for the CDR3: TGTGCCAGCAGTCCTACTAATGAAAAACTGTTTTTT. Residues: CASSPTNEKLFF.

The rearrangement uses TRBV6-5 and TRBJ1-4, with 7 bases identical to TRBD1. V lost 0 bases, J lost 8 bases, and 0 bases stayed unmatched. The CDR3 has 13 residues. Germline assignment: CDR1 MNHEY and CDR2 SVGAGI. The chain's CDR3 is CASSYSDREKLFF. CDR3 DNA: TGTGCCAGCAGTTACTCGGACAGGGAAAAACTGTTTTTT.

This chain joins TRBV18 and TRBJ1-3; unclear D gene. CDR3 length: 15 residues. The V end lost 3 bases, the J end lost 0 bases, and 9 bases lay between the germline ends. Germline assignment: CDR1 KGHSH and CDR2 LQKENI. CDR3 region: CASSPMEFSGNTIYF. The CDR3 nucleotides read TGTGCCAGCTCACCTATGGAGTTCTCTGGAAACACCATATATTTT.

The V call is TRBV27, the J call TRBJ1-1; the match to TRBD1 covers 11 bases. From germline, CDR1 is MNHEY and CDR2 SMNVEV (reference sequence). The V and J ends lost 2 bases and 0 bases, in that order; junction bases with no gene match: 23. The CDR3 contains 23 residues. In DNA form, the CDR3 reads TGTGCCAGCAGTTTACGGTGGCCCGGACAGGGGGCTAACGCCGCCCCAATGAACACTGAAGCTTTCTTT. It translates to CASSLRWPGQGANAAPMNTEAFF.

The rearrangement links TRBV29-1 to TRBJ2-7, with 10 bases that match TRBD2. This CDR3 has 14 residues. CDR1 is SQVTM, CDR2 ANQGSEA, per germline. V lost 6 bases, J lost 2 bases, and 7 bases stayed unmatched. The CDR3 loop reads CSVALAGAAYEQYF. The CDR3 DNA follows: TGCAGCGTAGCGCTAGCGGGAGCCGCCTACGAGCAGTACTTC.

This clone showed up just once. The chain employs TRBV9 and TRBJ2-1, with TRBD2 matching 8 bases. Per germline, CDR1 SGDLS and CDR2 YYNGEE. The ends lost 4 bases at V and 0 bases at J; junction bases unmatched: 3. This CDR3 region has 15 residues. The CDR3 DNA sequence: TGTGCCAGCAGCCCCGGGGGGGACTCCTACAATGAGCAGTTCTTC. It codes for CASSPGGDSYNEQFF.

This sequence joins TRBV9 and TRBJ1-2; 7 bases are a match to TRBD1. J was trimmed by 10 bases and V by 3 bases; bases with no gene match: 9. The germline V gene has CDR1 SGDLS and CDR2 YYNGEE. The CDR3 consists of 13 residues. The CDR3 bases are TGTGCCAGCAGCGCGGACAGGTTCCTCGACTACACCTTC. The encoded protein is CASSADRFLDYTF.

V is TRBV30 and J is TRBJ1-1, with unresolved D. V gave up 1 base and J gave up 6 bases, with 3 bases separating them. The CDR3 covers 10 residues. Germline V gene data show CDR1 as GTSNPN and CDR2 as SVGIG (reference sequence). In DNA, the CDR3 is TGTGCCTGGAGTGCGGCTGAAGCTTTCTTT. Protein: CAWSAAEAFF.

This clone has a single count. V and J are TRBV7-9 and TRBJ2-4; 13 nucleotides line up with TRBD2. J gave up 8 bases and V 6 bases, and 16 bases lay outside the gene matches. Germline V gene sequence: CDR1 SEHNR, CDR2 FQNEAQ (reference sequence). This CDR3 comprises 18 residues. The CDR3 reads CASSKGLAGVSWNDIQYF. CDR3 in DNA: TGTGCCAGCAGTAAAGGACTAGCGGGAGTAAGTTGGAATGACATTCAGTACTTC.